Given below is one TCR beta chain in context. This entry is derived from a study of blood T cell repertoires in COVID-19. Background on the study: PBMCs, B-cell-depleted T cells, or T cells provided the cDNA or gDNA that made up the material.

Repertoires were generated with immunoSEQ multiplex PCR, while TCRdb's copy carries only in-frame clones and drops some. This sample has around 88,000 clones, with over 75% found just once. Deletions cut 5 bases from V and 8 bases from J, with 12 bases between. The CDR3 consists of 13 residues. Germline V CDR1 and CDR2: MNHEY, SMNVEV (reference sequence). The specimen sequenced was peripheral blood. This sequence joins TRBV27 and TRBJ1-4, with D possibly being TRBD1 (5 bases). The receptor was isolated from a woman of 80 years or more with acute or convalescent COVID-19. CDR3 bases: TGTGCCAGCAGTAAGCGGGAGGGGGAAAAACTGTTTTTT. Translated, it gives CASSKREGEKLFF.